The T cell receptor beta chain described here comes from a study of T cell changes during pregnancy in multiple sclerosis. Assay: immunoSEQ multiplex PCR; the TCRdb copy retains only in-frame clones and omits some. This table holds under 15,000 clones, approximately 86% found once. Germline CDR1 reads SGHRS; CDR2 reads YFSETQ. CDR3 size: 15 residues. Trimming shortened V by 0 bases and J by 3 bases, and 13 bases separated the two germline ends. This clone was seen a single time. This sequence originates from a female donor in good health, enrolled as a control in a pregnancy study. The source was CD8+ T cells from peripheral blood mononuclear cells, collected in the second trimester of pregnancy. The gene calls are TRBV5-1 and TRBJ2-7; possibly TRBD2 for D (6 bases). CDR3 bases: TGCGCCAGCAGCTTGGGACGGGGAGGTGACTACGAGCAGTACTTC. Translating gives CASSLGRGGDYEQYF.